The clone carrying this T cell receptor (beta chain) was detected once. Its specificity is not known. This sample stems from a study of T cell responses to AZD1222 COVID-19 vaccine. Sequencing used immunoSEQ multiplex PCR; TCRdb keeps in-frame clones, though not all of them. Here the sample spans 150,000 to 200,000 clones, over 85% being singletons. Study-wide results and caveats: Baseline serology detected seropositivity in only five to seven AZD1222 recipients. Females made up more of the donors, who were largely white British, and clonal diversity may have come out too low. Unmutated variant regions are reportedly the target of nearly half of TCRs that are spike-specific. At 160-218 and 743-854, vaccine-associated CD4 TCRs were dominant, and they spanned spike.

V gave up 2 bases and J gave up 3 bases; unmatched junction bases: 10. CDR1 is KGHSH, CDR2 LQKENI, per germline. The CDR3 length is 16 residues. This TCR derives from an adult in good health. The V gene is TRBV18, the J gene TRBJ2-7; 7 bases align to TRBD1. Specimen: peripheral blood, collected on day 0 of AZD1222 vaccination. CDR3 DNA sequence: TGTGCCAGCTCACCAGTGAGGACAGGACCCATCTACGAGCAGTACTTC. Its translation is CASSPVRTGPIYEQYF.